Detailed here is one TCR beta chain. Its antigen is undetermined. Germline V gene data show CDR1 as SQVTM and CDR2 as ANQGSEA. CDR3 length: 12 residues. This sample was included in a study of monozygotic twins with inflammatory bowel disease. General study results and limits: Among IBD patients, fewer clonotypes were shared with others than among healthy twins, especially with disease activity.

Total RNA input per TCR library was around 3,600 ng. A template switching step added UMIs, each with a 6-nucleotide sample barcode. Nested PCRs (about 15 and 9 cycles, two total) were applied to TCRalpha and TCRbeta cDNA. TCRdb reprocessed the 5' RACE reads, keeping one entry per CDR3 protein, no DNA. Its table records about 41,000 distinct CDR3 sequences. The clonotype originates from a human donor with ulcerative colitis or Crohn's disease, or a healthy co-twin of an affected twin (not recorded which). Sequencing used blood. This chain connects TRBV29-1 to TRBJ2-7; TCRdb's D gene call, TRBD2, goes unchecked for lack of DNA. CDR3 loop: CSVLAGGPEQYF.